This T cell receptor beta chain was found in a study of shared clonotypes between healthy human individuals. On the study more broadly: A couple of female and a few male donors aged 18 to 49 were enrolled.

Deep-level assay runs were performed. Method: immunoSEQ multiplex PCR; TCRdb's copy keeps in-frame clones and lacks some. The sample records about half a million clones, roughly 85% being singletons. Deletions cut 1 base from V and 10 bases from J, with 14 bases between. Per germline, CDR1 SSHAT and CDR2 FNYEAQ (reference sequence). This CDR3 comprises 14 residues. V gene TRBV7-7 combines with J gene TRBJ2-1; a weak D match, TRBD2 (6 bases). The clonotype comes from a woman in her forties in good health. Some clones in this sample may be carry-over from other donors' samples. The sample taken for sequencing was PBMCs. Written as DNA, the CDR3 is TGTGCCAGCAGCTTAGGCACGGGACGGGAGGAGCAGTTCTTC. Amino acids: CASSLGTGREEQFF.